This T cell receptor (beta chain) appears in the sequencing data of a study of blood T cell repertoires in COVID-19. About the study: Samples representing acute and convalescent COVID-19 were sourced from the United States, Italy and Spain. From T cells, B-cell-depleted T cells, or PBMCs came the material, which was cDNA or gDNA.

The CDR3 loop spans 15 amino acids. CDR1 LGHDT and CDR2 YNNKEL come from the germline V gene (reference sequence). V was pared by 6 bases and J by 2 bases, with 16 bases between. Original analysis: Nucleated cell number was recorded as an estimate derived from reference gene primer amplification. Sequenced by immunoSEQ multiplex PCR; TCRdb stores in-frame clones only, minus some. V and J calls and clone size are copied from that table; D and trimming were computed from the DNA. This table has approximately 97,000 clones, around 90% appearing once. The chain couples TRBV3-1 (or the pseudogene TRBV3-2) to TRBJ1-1, with a weak D call TRBD1 (6 bases). The sequence was collected from a man aged 45-60 years with active COVID-19. Specimen: peripheral blood. The chain's CDR3 is CASRPSGQPNTEAFF. Here the CDR3 DNA reads TGTGCCAGCAGACCTTCAGGACAGCCTAACACTGAAGCTTTCTTT.